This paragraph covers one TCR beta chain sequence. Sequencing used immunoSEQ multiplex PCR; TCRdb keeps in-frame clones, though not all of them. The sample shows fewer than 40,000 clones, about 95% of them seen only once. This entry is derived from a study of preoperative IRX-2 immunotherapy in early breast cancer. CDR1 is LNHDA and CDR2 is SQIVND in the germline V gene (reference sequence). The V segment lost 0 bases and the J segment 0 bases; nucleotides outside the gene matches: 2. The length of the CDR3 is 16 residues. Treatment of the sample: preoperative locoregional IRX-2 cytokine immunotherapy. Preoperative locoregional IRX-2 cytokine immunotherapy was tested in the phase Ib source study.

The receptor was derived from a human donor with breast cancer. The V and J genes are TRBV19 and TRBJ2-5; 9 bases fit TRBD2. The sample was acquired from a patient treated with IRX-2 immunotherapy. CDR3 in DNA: TGTGCCAGTAGTATAGACGCGGGGGGGTACCAAGAGACCCAGTACTTC. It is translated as CASSIDAGGYQETQYF.